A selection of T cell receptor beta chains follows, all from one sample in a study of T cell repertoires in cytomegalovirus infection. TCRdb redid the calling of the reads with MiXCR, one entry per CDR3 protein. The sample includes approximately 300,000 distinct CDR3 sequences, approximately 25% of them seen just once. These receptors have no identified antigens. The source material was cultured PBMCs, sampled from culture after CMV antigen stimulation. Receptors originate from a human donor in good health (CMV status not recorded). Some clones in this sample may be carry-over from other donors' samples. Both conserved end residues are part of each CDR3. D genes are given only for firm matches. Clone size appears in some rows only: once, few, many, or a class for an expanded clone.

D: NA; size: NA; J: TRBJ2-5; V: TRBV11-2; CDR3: CASSPIGGETQYF; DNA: TGTGCCAGCAGCCCGATAGGAGGGGAGACCCAGTACTTC
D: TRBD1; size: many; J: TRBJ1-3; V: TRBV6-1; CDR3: CASSYDRGRNTIYF; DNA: TGTGCCAGCAGTTATGACAGGGGGAGAAACACCATATATTTT
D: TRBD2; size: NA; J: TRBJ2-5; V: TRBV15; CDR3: CATSRDGGLAGAEGETQYF; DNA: TGTGCCACCAGCAGAGATGGGGGACTAGCGGGAGCTGAGGGAGAGACCCAGTACTTC
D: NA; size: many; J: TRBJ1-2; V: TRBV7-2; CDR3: CASSLEAGGYTF; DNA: TGTGCCAGCAGCTTAGAAGCCGGAGGCTACACCTTC
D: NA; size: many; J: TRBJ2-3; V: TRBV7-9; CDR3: CASSLVDDTQYF; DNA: TGTGCCAGCAGCTTAGTGGACGATACGCAGTATTTT
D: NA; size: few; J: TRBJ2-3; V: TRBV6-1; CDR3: CASKPRDVTLRDTQYF; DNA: TGTGCCAGCAAACCCCGGGACGTTACTTTAAGGGATACGCAGTATTTT
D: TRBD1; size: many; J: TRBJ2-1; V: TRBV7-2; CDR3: CASSYSTGTYNEQFF; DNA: TGTGCCAGCAGCTACTCGACAGGGACATACAATGAGCAGTTCTTC
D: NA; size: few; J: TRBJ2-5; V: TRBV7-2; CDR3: CASSSAGAGAQETQYF; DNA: TGTGCCAGCAGCTCCGCGGGCGCCGGCGCTCAAGAGACCCAGTACTTC
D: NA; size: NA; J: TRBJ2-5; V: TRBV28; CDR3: CASNAVTSQETQYF; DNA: TGTGCCAGCAATGCAGTAACCTCCCAAGAGACCCAGTACTTC
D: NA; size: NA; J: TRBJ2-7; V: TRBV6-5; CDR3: CATGQRPYEQYF; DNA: TGTGCCACCGGACAGCGACCCTACGAGCAGTACTTC
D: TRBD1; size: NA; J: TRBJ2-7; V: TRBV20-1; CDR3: CSAERQGASYEQYF; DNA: TGCAGTGCTGAAAGACAGGGGGCATCCTACGAGCAGTACTTC
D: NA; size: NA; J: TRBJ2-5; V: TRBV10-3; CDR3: CAISEPKAGERQETQYF; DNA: TGTGCCATCAGTGAGCCGAAGGCCGGGGAGAGGCAAGAGACCCAGTACTTC
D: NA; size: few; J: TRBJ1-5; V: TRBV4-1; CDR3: CASSPDAGPGQPQHF; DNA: TGCGCCAGCAGCCCCGACGCAGGACCGGGGCAGCCCCAGCATTTT
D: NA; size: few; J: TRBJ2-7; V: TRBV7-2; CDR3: CASSLGLVSYEQYF; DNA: TGTGCCAGCAGCTTAGGGCTAGTATCCTACGAGCAGTACTTC
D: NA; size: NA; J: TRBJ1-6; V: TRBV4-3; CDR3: CASSQDPPPSSYNSPLHF; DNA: TGCGCCAGCAGCCAAGACCCTCCTCCGAGCTCCTATAATTCACCCCTCCACTTT
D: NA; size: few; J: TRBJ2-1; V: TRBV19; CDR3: CASSIPRRLAGRTANEQFF; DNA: TGTGCCAGTAGTATCCCTAGGCGACTAGCAGGAAGGACAGCAAATGAGCAGTTCTTC
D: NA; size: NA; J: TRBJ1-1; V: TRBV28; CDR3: CASSALQGGDTEAFF; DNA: TGTGCCAGCAGTGCTCTACAGGGCGGGGACACTGAAGCTTTCTTT
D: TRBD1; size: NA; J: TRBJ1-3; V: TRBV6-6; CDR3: CASSGTASGNTIYF; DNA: TGTGCCAGTTCCGGGACAGCCTCTGGAAACACCATATATTTT
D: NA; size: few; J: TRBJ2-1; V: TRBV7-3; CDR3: CASSLLGYEQFF; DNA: TGTGCCAGCAGCTTATTGGGCTACGAGCAGTTCTTC
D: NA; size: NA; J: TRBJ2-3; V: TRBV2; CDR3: CASRQEYTTDTQYF; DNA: TGTGCCAGCAGGCAGGAATATACCACAGATACGCAGTATTTT
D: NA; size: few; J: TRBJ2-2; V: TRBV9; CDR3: CASSGRRVAGELFF; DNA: TGTGCCAGCAGCGGACGAAGGGTGGCCGGGGAGCTGTTTTTT
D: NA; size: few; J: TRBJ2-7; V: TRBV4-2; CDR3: CASSQPGSVAYEQYF; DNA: TGTGCCAGCAGCCAACCCGGGTCCGTGGCCTACGAGCAGTACTTC
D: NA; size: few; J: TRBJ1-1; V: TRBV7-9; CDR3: CASGVRTPMNTEAFF; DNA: TGTGCCAGCGGGGTTCGGACACCTATGAACACTGAAGCTTTCTTT
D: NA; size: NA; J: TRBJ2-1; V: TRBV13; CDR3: CASSLGVQVHEQFF; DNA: TGTGCCAGCAGCTTAGGCGTACAGGTCCATGAGCAGTTCTTC
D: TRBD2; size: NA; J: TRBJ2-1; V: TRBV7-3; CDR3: CASSSPAGVAVAYNEQFF; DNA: TGTGCCAGCAGCTCCCCTGCGGGAGTCGCGGTCGCCTACAATGAGCAGTTCTTC
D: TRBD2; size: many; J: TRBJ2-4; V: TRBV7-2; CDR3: CASSAGLAGGVNIQYF; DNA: TGTGCCAGCAGCGCTGGACTAGCGGGAGGGGTGAACATTCAGTACTTC
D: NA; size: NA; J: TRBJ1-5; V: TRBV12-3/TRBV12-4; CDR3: CASSKGGGGDQPQHF; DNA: TGTGCCAGCAGTAAGGGGGGGGGTGGGGATCAGCCCCAGCATTTT
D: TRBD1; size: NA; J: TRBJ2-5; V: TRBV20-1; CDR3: CSARGPETQYF; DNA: TGCAGTGCCAGGGGGCCAGAGACCCAGTACTTC
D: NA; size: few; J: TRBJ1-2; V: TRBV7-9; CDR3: CASSLGGGRATRGYTF; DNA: TGTGCCAGCAGCTTAGGCGGCGGCAGGGCTACGCGTGGCTACACCTTC
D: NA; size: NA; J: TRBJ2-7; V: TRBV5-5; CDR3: CASSLFPAYEQYF; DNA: TGTGCCAGCAGCTTGTTCCCGGCCTACGAGCAGTACTTC
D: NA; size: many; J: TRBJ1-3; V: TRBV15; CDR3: CATSPTGRGSGNTIYF; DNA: TGTGCCACCAGCCCCACCGGTCGGGGGAGCGGAAACACCATATATTTT
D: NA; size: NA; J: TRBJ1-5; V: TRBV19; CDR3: CASSIVFARQSQPQHF; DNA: TGTGCCAGTAGTATCGTTTTCGCCCGTCAGAGTCAGCCCCAGCATTTT
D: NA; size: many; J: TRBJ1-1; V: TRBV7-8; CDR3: CASSLGKTNTEAFF; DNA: TGTGCCAGCAGCCTCGGGAAGACGAACACTGAAGCTTTCTTT
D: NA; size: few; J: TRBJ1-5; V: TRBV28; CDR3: CASSLAGGDQPQHF; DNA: TGTGCCAGCAGTTTAGCGGGGGGAGATCAGCCCCAGCATTTT
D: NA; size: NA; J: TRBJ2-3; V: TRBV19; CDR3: CASSTGTGVATDTQYF; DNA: TGTGCCAGTAGTACCGGTACCGGTGTGGCCACAGATACGCAGTATTTT
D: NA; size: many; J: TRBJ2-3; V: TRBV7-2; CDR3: CASSLFFGGKGDTQYF; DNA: TGTGCCAGCAGCTTATTTTTCGGCGGGAAAGGCGATACGCAGTATTTT
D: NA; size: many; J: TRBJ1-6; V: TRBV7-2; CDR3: CASSLARTGGGNSPLHF; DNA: TGTGCCAGCAGCTTAGCCCGTACTGGAGGAGGCAATTCACCCCTCCACTTT
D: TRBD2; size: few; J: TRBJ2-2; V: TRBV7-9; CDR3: CASSPRGGVNTGELFF; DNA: TGTGCCAGCAGCCCCCGGGGAGGGGTTAACACCGGGGAGCTGTTTTTT
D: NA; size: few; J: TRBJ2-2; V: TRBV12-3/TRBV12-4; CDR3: CASSFRGGLPTGELFF; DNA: TGTGCCAGCAGTTTCCGTGGGGGACTTCCGACCGGGGAGCTGTTTTTT
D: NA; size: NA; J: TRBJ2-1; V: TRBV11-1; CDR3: CASSLDSGNEQFF; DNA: TGTGCCAGCAGCTTAGATTCGGGGAATGAGCAGTTCTTC
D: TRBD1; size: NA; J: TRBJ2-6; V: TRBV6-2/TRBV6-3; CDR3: CASKGDRVPLSGANVLTF; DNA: TGTGCCAGCAAGGGGGACAGGGTCCCTCTCTCTGGGGCCAACGTCCTGACTTTC
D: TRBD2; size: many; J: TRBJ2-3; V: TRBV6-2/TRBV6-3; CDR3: CASRPSGIFTDTQYF; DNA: TGTGCCAGCAGACCTAGCGGGATATTCACAGATACGCAGTATTTT
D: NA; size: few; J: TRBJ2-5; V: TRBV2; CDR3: CASKPRYQTQYF; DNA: TGTGCCAGCAAGCCTAGGTACCAGACCCAGTACTTC
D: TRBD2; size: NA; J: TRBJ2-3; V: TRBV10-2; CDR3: CASSPLAGGPSDTQYF; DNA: TGCGCCAGCAGTCCCCTAGCGGGAGGGCCCTCGGATACGCAGTATTTT
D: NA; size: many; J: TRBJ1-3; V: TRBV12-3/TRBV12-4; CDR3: CASSRTGISGNTIYF; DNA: TGTGCCAGCAGTCGTACAGGTATCTCTGGAAACACCATATATTTT
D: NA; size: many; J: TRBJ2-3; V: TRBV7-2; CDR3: CASSSEIADTQYF; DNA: TGTGCCAGCAGCTCCGAGATAGCTGATACGCAGTATTTT
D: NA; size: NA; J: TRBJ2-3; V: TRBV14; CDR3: CASSQAGGSTQYF; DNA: TGTGCCAGCAGCCAAGCCGGAGGGTCTACGCAGTATTTT
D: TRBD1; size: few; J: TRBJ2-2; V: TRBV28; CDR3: CASTPGQGLTGELFF; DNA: TGTGCCAGCACTCCAGGACAGGGCCTCACCGGGGAGCTGTTTTTT
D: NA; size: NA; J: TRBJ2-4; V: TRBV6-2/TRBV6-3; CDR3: CASRKGGEAKNIQYF; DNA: TGTGCCAGCCGTAAAGGTGGGGAAGCCAAAAACATTCAGTACTTC
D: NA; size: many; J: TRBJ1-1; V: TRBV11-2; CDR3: CASSLGTGRREAFF; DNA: TGTGCCAGCAGCTTAGGCACGGGACGGAGAGAAGCTTTCTTT
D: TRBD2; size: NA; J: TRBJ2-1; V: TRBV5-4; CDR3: CASSTGLAGGLYNEQFF; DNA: TGTGCCAGCAGCACGGGACTAGCGGGAGGACTCTACAATGAGCAGTTCTTC
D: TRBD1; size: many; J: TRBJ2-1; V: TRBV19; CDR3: CASRGQGALSSYNEQFF; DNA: TGTGCCAGCAGGGGACAGGGGGCCTTGAGCTCCTACAATGAGCAGTTCTTC
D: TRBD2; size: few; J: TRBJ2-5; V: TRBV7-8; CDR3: CASSLSLAGGETQYF; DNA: TGTGCCAGCAGCTTATCCCTAGCGGGAGGAGAGACCCAGTACTTC
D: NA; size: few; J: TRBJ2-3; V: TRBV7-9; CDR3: CASSLAVAGPSTDTQYF; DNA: TGTGCCAGCAGCTTAGCTGTGGCAGGGCCTAGCACAGATACGCAGTATTTT
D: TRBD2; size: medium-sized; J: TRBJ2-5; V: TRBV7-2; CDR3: CASSLRLAEETQYF; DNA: TGTGCCAGCAGCTTAAGACTAGCCGAAGAGACCCAGTACTTC
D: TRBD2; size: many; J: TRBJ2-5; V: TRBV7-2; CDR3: CASSLSSGTETQYF; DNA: TGTGCCAGCAGCTTAAGTAGCGGGACGGAGACCCAGTACTTC